A selection of T cell receptor beta chains follows, all from one sample in a study of blood T cells in healthy people across ages. TCRdb passed the 5' RACE reads through MiXCR, listing each CDR3 protein once. The sample carries just under 750,000 distinct CDR3 sequences, roughly 20% recorded once. Input material: blood. The origin of the receptors is a man in his 70s in good health. The CDR3 runs from the conserved cysteine through the conserved F or W. A D gene is named only where the DNA matches it firmly. Expanded clones get a size class; other rows say once, few or many, or leave the size out.

CDR3 protein: CASSTTGDKGYTF
CDR3 DNA: TGTGCCAGCAGTACGACAGGGGATAAAGGCTACACCTTC
J gene: TRBJ1-2
clone size: -
V gene: TRBV12-3/TRBV12-4
D gene: TRBD1

CDR3 protein: CASSLAGTTANNEQFF
CDR3 DNA: TGTGCCAGCAGCTTAGCCGGGACTACTGCTAACAATGAGCAGTTCTTC
J gene: TRBJ2-1
clone size: few
V gene: TRBV11-2
D gene: TRBD2

CDR3 protein: CASTYRGSNTEAFF
CDR3 DNA: TGTGCCAGTACATACAGGGGGTCGAACACTGAAGCTTTCTTT
J gene: TRBJ1-1
clone size: few
V gene: TRBV6-2/TRBV6-3
D gene: TRBD1

CDR3 protein: CASSWGGEGSNEQFF
CDR3 DNA: TGCGCCAGCAGCTGGGGGGGCGAAGGGTCTAATGAGCAGTTCTTC
J gene: TRBJ2-1
clone size: few
V gene: TRBV5-1
D gene: -

CDR3 protein: CASSVNQGIAQFF
CDR3 DNA: TGTGCCAGCAGCGTCAATCAGGGGATAGCGCAGTTCTTC
J gene: TRBJ2-1
clone size: -
V gene: TRBV9
D gene: -

CDR3 protein: CASSLKGTASNQPQHF
CDR3 DNA: TGTGCCAGCAGTCTCAAAGGGACAGCAAGCAATCAGCCCCAGCATTTT
J gene: TRBJ1-5
clone size: -
V gene: TRBV6-1
D gene: TRBD1

CDR3 protein: CASSLPNPEIYGYTF
CDR3 DNA: TGTGCCAGCAGCCTCCCGAACCCAGAGATCTATGGCTACACCTTC
J gene: TRBJ1-2
clone size: few
V gene: TRBV3-1
D gene: -

CDR3 protein: CASSITGTALIEAFF
CDR3 DNA: TGTGCCAGCAGCATAACCGGGACAGCCCTCATTGAAGCTTTCTTT
J gene: TRBJ1-1
clone size: -
V gene: TRBV12-3/TRBV12-4
D gene: TRBD1

CDR3 protein: CASSYASGETYNEQFF
CDR3 DNA: TGTGCCAGCAGTTACGCTAGCGGGGAGACCTACAATGAGCAGTTCTTC
J gene: TRBJ2-1
clone size: -
V gene: TRBV6-6
D gene: TRBD2

CDR3 protein: CASSRTSGINGELFF
CDR3 DNA: TGTGCCAGCAGTAGGACTAGCGGGATCAACGGGGAGCTGTTTTTT
J gene: TRBJ2-2
clone size: -
V gene: TRBV7-6
D gene: TRBD2

CDR3 protein: CASSSLGWTQYF
CDR3 DNA: TGCGCCAGCAGCTCCCTAGGGTGGACCCAGTACTTC
J gene: TRBJ2-5
clone size: -
V gene: TRBV4-1
D gene: -

CDR3 protein: CSAIGTLPAKNIQYF
CDR3 DNA: TGCAGTGCTATAGGGACATTACCAGCCAAAAACATTCAGTACTTC
J gene: TRBJ2-4
clone size: -
V gene: TRBV20-1
D gene: -

CDR3 protein: CASSLLAGVDSANIQYF
CDR3 DNA: TGCGCCAGCAGCCTACTAGCGGGAGTGGACTCCGCAAACATTCAGTACTTC
J gene: TRBJ2-4
clone size: -
V gene: TRBV4-1
D gene: TRBD2

CDR3 protein: CASSVATSGEGGYTF
CDR3 DNA: TGTGCCAGCAGCGTAGCTACTTCGGGGGAAGGAGGCTACACCTTC
J gene: TRBJ1-2
clone size: -
V gene: TRBV9
D gene: -

CDR3 protein: CASSLIGGSNIQYF
CDR3 DNA: TGCGCCAGCAGCTTGATTGGGGGGTCAAACATTCAGTACTTC
J gene: TRBJ2-4
clone size: many
V gene: TRBV5-1
D gene: -

CDR3 protein: CASSVVQKNTEAFF
CDR3 DNA: TGTGCCAGCAGCGTAGTACAGAAGAACACTGAAGCTTTCTTT
J gene: TRBJ1-1
clone size: -
V gene: TRBV9
D gene: -

CDR3 protein: CASTAGGSYGYTF
CDR3 DNA: TGTGCCAGCACGGCTGGGGGATCCTATGGCTACACCTTC
J gene: TRBJ1-2
clone size: many
V gene: TRBV2
D gene: -

CDR3 protein: CASSLDWGTPYNEQFF
CDR3 DNA: TGTGCCAGCAGCTTGGATTGGGGTACTCCTTACAATGAGCAGTTCTTC
J gene: TRBJ2-1
clone size: -
V gene: TRBV5-4
D gene: -

CDR3 protein: CASSLGMGGETQYF
CDR3 DNA: TGTGCCAGCAGCTTGGGTATGGGAGGGGAGACCCAGTACTTC
J gene: TRBJ2-5
clone size: -
V gene: TRBV5-5
D gene: TRBD2

CDR3 protein: CASSTRTGSYEKLFF
CDR3 DNA: TGTGCCAGCAGCACAAGGACAGGGAGTTATGAAAAACTGTTTTTT
J gene: TRBJ1-4
clone size: -
V gene: TRBV7-2
D gene: TRBD1

CDR3 protein: CAISPGGSYNEQFF
CDR3 DNA: TGTGCCATCAGTCCAGGGGGCTCCTACAATGAGCAGTTCTTC
J gene: TRBJ2-1
clone size: few
V gene: TRBV10-3
D gene: TRBD1

CDR3 protein: CASSEATGSYNEQFF
CDR3 DNA: TGTGCCAGCAGTGAAGCCACGGGCTCCTACAATGAGCAGTTCTTC
J gene: TRBJ2-1
clone size: few
V gene: TRBV6-1
D gene: -

CDR3 protein: CASRAAAQETQYF
CDR3 DNA: TGTGCCAGCAGAGCGGCGGCACAAGAGACCCAGTACTTC
J gene: TRBJ2-5
clone size: -
V gene: TRBV28
D gene: -

CDR3 protein: CASSLSRADTGNTIYF
CDR3 DNA: TGTGCCAGCAGCTTGTCAAGGGCAGATACTGGAAACACCATATATTTT
J gene: TRBJ1-3
clone size: -
V gene: TRBV7-9
D gene: -

CDR3 protein: CASSSMTGQGSYNEQFF
CDR3 DNA: TGTGCCAGCAGTTCCATGACCGGACAGGGTTCCTACAATGAGCAGTTCTTC
J gene: TRBJ2-1
clone size: -
V gene: TRBV12-3/TRBV12-4
D gene: TRBD1

CDR3 protein: CSAGTGYEAFF
CDR3 DNA: TGCAGTGCTGGGACAGGGTACGAAGCTTTCTTT
J gene: TRBJ1-1
clone size: -
V gene: TRBV20-1
D gene: TRBD1

CDR3 protein: CASSLEMLRTSANYGYTF
CDR3 DNA: TGCGCCAGCAGCTTGGAAATGTTAAGGACTTCTGCTAACTATGGCTACACCTTC
J gene: TRBJ1-2
clone size: -
V gene: TRBV5-1
D gene: -

CDR3 protein: CASSSTGGFTEAFF
CDR3 DNA: TGTGCCAGCAGCTCGACAGGGGGTTTCACTGAAGCTTTCTTT
J gene: TRBJ1-1
clone size: many
V gene: TRBV27
D gene: TRBD1

CDR3 protein: CASSPTGPRGEAFF
CDR3 DNA: TGTGCCAGCTCACCGACAGGGCCGAGGGGTGAAGCTTTCTTT
J gene: TRBJ1-1
clone size: -
V gene: TRBV18
D gene: TRBD1

CDR3 protein: CASRLGLASDTQYF
CDR3 DNA: TGTGCCAGCAGGTTGGGACTAGCTTCAGATACGCAGTATTTT
J gene: TRBJ2-3
clone size: few
V gene: TRBV7-8
D gene: TRBD2

CDR3 protein: CASSPLQQVPGNIQYF
CDR3 DNA: TGTGCCAGCAGCCCGTTACAGCAAGTCCCAGGGAACATTCAGTACTTC
J gene: TRBJ2-4
clone size: few
V gene: TRBV6-2/TRBV6-3
D gene: -

CDR3 protein: CASSLLPGNTGELFF
CDR3 DNA: TGCGCCAGCAGCTTGCTTCCGGGGAACACCGGGGAGCTGTTTTTT
J gene: TRBJ2-2
clone size: few
V gene: TRBV5-1
D gene: -

CDR3 protein: CSAREGTQYF
CDR3 DNA: TGCAGTGCTAGAGAGGGGACCCAGTACTTC
J gene: TRBJ2-5
clone size: -
V gene: TRBV20-1
D gene: -

CDR3 protein: CSVEGAGTYEQYF
CDR3 DNA: TGCAGCGTTGAGGGTGCAGGCACCTACGAGCAGTACTTC
J gene: TRBJ2-7
clone size: -
V gene: TRBV29-1
D gene: -

CDR3 protein: CASNPGGHSSYEQYF
CDR3 DNA: TGTGCCAGCAACCCCGGGGGGCACAGCTCCTACGAGCAGTACTTC
J gene: TRBJ2-7
clone size: -
V gene: TRBV2
D gene: -

CDR3 protein: CASSQDAGGRTDTQYF
CDR3 DNA: TGCGCCAGCAGCCAAGATGCGGGGGGGCGGACAGATACGCAGTATTTT
J gene: TRBJ2-3
clone size: many
V gene: TRBV4-1
D gene: TRBD2

CDR3 protein: CASSQDPGRVHGANVLTF
CDR3 DNA: TGCGCCAGCAGCCAAGATCCAGGCAGGGTACATGGGGCCAACGTCCTGACTTTC
J gene: TRBJ2-6
clone size: -
V gene: TRBV4-1
D gene: -

CDR3 protein: CSPRGIGAVQETQYF
CDR3 DNA: TGCAGCCCGAGGGGTATCGGGGCCGTCCAAGAGACCCAGTACTTC
J gene: TRBJ2-5
clone size: many
V gene: TRBV29-1
D gene: -

CDR3 protein: CSARLFSGANVLTF
CDR3 DNA: TGCAGTGCACGACTTTTCTCTGGGGCCAACGTCCTGACTTTC
J gene: TRBJ2-6
clone size: few
V gene: TRBV20-1
D gene: -

CDR3 protein: CASSFDTVPYSTDTQYF
CDR3 DNA: TGCGCCAGCAGCTTTGACACAGTCCCCTACAGCACAGATACGCAGTATTTT
J gene: TRBJ2-3
clone size: few
V gene: TRBV5-1
D gene: -

CDR3 protein: CASSYGLSGVDNEQFF
CDR3 DNA: TGTGCCAGCAGTTACGGGCTTAGCGGGGTCGACAATGAGCAGTTCTTC
J gene: TRBJ2-1
clone size: few
V gene: TRBV6-2/TRBV6-3
D gene: TRBD2

CDR3 protein: CASRDSYEQYF
CDR3 DNA: TGTGCCAGCAGGGATAGTTACGAGCAGTACTTC
J gene: TRBJ2-7
clone size: few
V gene: TRBV2
D gene: -

CDR3 protein: CASSTQGRQAEQYF
CDR3 DNA: TGTGCCAGCAGTACACAGGGTCGGCAGGCCGAGCAGTACTTC
J gene: TRBJ2-7
clone size: -
V gene: TRBV2
D gene: -

CDR3 protein: CSGALLNTEAFF
CDR3 DNA: TGCAGCGGGGCCCTACTGAACACTGAAGCTTTCTTT
J gene: TRBJ1-1
clone size: -
V gene: TRBV29-1
D gene: -

CDR3 protein: CASTWTSQETQYF
CDR3 DNA: TGTGCCAGCACCTGGACTAGCCAAGAGACCCAGTACTTC
J gene: TRBJ2-5
clone size: few
V gene: TRBV7-2
D gene: TRBD2

CDR3 protein: CACSLVGSGHQETQYF
CDR3 DNA: TGTGCCTGCAGCTTAGTTGGTTCGGGTCACCAAGAGACCCAGTACTTC
J gene: TRBJ2-5
clone size: -
V gene: TRBV11-2
D gene: -